Sequencing of this T cell receptor beta chain was carried out in a study of cytotoxic CD8 clonotypes in ibrutinib-treated CLL. The wider study: Partial responses totalled about 25 and complete responses 2; after median roughly 68 months, roughly 14 remained remitted and approximately twelve progressed.

Study conclusions and caveats: A difference in sampling times existed between sustained-remission and progressing patients.

The CDR3 spans 12 residues. Depth targeted 1 in 200,000 to 1 in 1 million T cells, averaging approximately 10x coverage per clonotype. TCRdb's copy holds only in-frame clones and misses some; the assay was immunoSEQ multiplex PCR. The sample holds 40,000 to 55,000 clones, approximately 87% seen once. On this clone itself: The antigen is not known.

This TCR derives from a human donor with chronic lymphocytic leukemia. The specimen comprised PBMCs, sampled after 24 months of ibrutinib treatment. The V gene is TRBV21-1, the J gene TRBJ1-2; TRBD1 is taken as the D call from the table, unchecked against the DNA. TRBV21-1 is flagged as a pseudogene. The DNA of the CDR3 is TGTGCCAGCAGCAAAGCCACAGGAAAGCGAACCTTC. This gives the protein CASSKATGKRTF.